This TCR beta chain is from a study of blood T cells in healthy people across ages. A note on this clonotype: The antigen remains unidentified. A much more abundant neighbour one base away suggests this may be a read error.

CDR1 is SGHRS, CDR2 YFSETQ, per germline. The CDR3 totals 14 residues. V shed 5 bases and J 11 bases; nucleotides not matched to a gene: 16. Findings and limits, study-wide: Changes in expanded clonotypes were possibly confounded, as the CMV status of donors was unknown.

The authors ran a second PCR of about 6 to 11 cycles using a sample-barcoded 5' primer and a J-beta primer mix. MiXCR, applied by TCRdb to the 5' RACE reads, yields one record per CDR3 protein. This sample has some 930,000 distinct CDR3 sequences, with almost 30% found just once. Peripheral blood samples of around 9.8 milliliters were drawn from each donor. This sample was also put to use in a study of T cells of mothers and their children. That report notes: The study obtained over 9 million TCR beta CDR3 reads per mother and some 3 million per child.

This chain joins TRBV5-1 and TRBJ2-7; 7 nucleotides align to TRBD2. Sequenced sample: blood. The TCR sequence derives from a woman in her 40s in good health. CDR3 sequence reads: CASRGGGGPMQKYF. The CDR3 DNA reads as TGCGCCAGCAGAGGCGGCGGGGGTCCTATGCAAAAGTACTTC. The entire variable domain, with the rest obtained from reference TRBV5-1 and TRBJ2-7, is as follows: KAGVTQTPRYLIKTRGQQVTLSCSPISGHRSVSWYQQTPGQGLQFLFEYFSETQRNKGNFPGRFSGRQFSNSRSEMNVSTLELGDSALYLCASRGGGGPMQKYFGPGTRLTVT.